This T cell receptor (beta chain) originates from a study of CD8 T cells in ankylosing spondylitis. Notes on the study in general: Reports say disease-linked clones showed up significantly more in matched ankylosing spondylitis synovial fluid. What seemed typical of ankylosing spondylitis blood was a TCR beta motif built from about 8 highly homologous variants.

Each CDR3 protein is one row after TCRdb ran MiXCR on the 5' RACE reads. This table holds some 400,000 distinct CDR3 sequences, 20% to 25% found once. Note on this clonotype: Its matching antigen is unknown.

The V gene end was trimmed by 2 bases and the J gene end by 3 bases; junction bases not matched to a gene: 5. Germline V gene lookup returns CDR1 MDHEN and CDR2 SYDVKM. There are 15 residues in the CDR3. This sequence joins TRBV28 and TRBJ2-3, with 7 bases identical to TRBD2. The sequenced material came from blood, either unsorted or a sorted T cell fraction (not recorded which). The TCR sequence derives from a male donor with ankylosing spondylitis. The CDR3 DNA is TGTGCCAGCAGTTTAGGGCCGGGAGGAACAGATACGCAGTATTTT. Its translation: CASSLGPGGTDTQYF.